The source of this T cell receptor beta chain is a study of cytomegalovirus exposure and HLA in healthy donors. Study findings and constraints: A missense variant in DCLRE1C was later tied to TCR beta V- and J-gene trimming.

This clone was observed a handful of times. Antigen unknown. With 60 Vbeta and 13 Jbeta primers, the PCR was carried out. Using immunoSEQ multiplex PCR, the repertoire was profiled, and TCRdb retains in-frame clones only, with some absent. In the table there are approximately 170,000 clones, 70% to 90% of which are singletons. With 10 bases clipped from V and 7 bases from J, the junction kept 9 bases outside the gene matches. The germline V gene has CDR1 MNHEY and CDR2 SVGAGI. This CDR3 has 13 amino acids. Sequences were obtained from PBMCs. This TCR derives from a woman in her late teens or twenties in good health and CMV-seronegative. The chain is built from TRBV6-5 and TRBJ1-4, with 7 positions matching TRBD1. The CDR3 DNA reads as TGTGCCACCAAGGGCAGGGGGGTTGAAAAACTGTTTTTT. It codes for CATKGRGVEKLFF.